A single sample gave rise to the 5 T cell receptor beta chains below, sequenced in a study of Graves' ophthalmopathy and Graves' hyperthyroidism. RNA transcripts yielded amplified TCR beta CDR3 regions. HTBI primers were used in a first-round RT-PCR, which preceded a second-round multiplex PCR. Each CDR3 protein gets one entry after TCRdb re-called the multiplex PCR reads with MiXCR. Seen here are a few hundred thousand distinct CDR3 sequences, about a sixth observed once, and the top ten hold about 1.6%. The specimen was peripheral blood. The origin of the receptors is a woman aged 18-29 years with Graves' ophthalmopathy.

This clonotype showed up many times. This rearrangement joins TRBV5-1 to TRBJ1-3; D is unclear. V was cut by 0 bases and J by 2 bases, with 12 bases left in between. CDR3 length equals 16 residues. CDR1 SGHRS and CDR2 YFSETQ come from the germline V gene. The CDR3 is CASSLAGIPPGNTIYF. In DNA, the CDR3 is TGCGCCAGCAGCTTGGCCGGGATTCCACCTGGAAACACCATATATTTT.

This clonotype came up many times. V gene TRBV9 combines with J gene TRBJ1-2; D perhaps matches TRBD1 (6 bases). The V end lost 4 bases, the J end lost 3 bases, and 16 bases lay between the germline ends. This CDR3 region has 15 residues. Germline V CDR1 and CDR2: SGDLS, YYNGEE. The CDR3 DNA is TGTGCCAGCAGCCCCCGCGGGGGGCGCGACTATGGCTACACCTTC. This translates into CASSPRGGRDYGYTF.

This clonotype was recorded at least ten times. The J gene is TRBJ2-7, the V gene TRBV27, with 10 bases aligning to TRBD1. The J segment lost 5 bases and the V segment lost 4 bases, leaving 5 bases of the junction unmatched. The CDR3 has 14 residues. From germline, CDR1 is MNHEY and CDR2 SMNVEV (reference sequence). Here the CDR3 DNA reads TGTGCCAGCAGTTCGGGACAGGGGAGAGACGAGCAGTACTTC. Translating gives CASSSGQGRDEQYF.

This clonotype appeared many times. This chain links TRBV10-3 with TRBJ1-1, with a tentative D call TRBD1 (6 bases). The V and J ends lost 5 bases and 3 bases respectively, with 10 bases between them. Germline CDR1 reads ENHRY; CDR2 reads SYGVKD. The CDR3 is made up of 13 amino acids. In nucleotides, the CDR3 is TGTGCCATCAGTCCAGGGGTTTACACTGAAGCTTTCTTT. Translating it yields CAISPGVYTEAFF.

There are many counts of this clonotype. This rearrangement joins TRBV19 to TRBJ2-7, with D tentatively TRBD2 (5 bases). Trimming took 3 bases from V and 6 from J, leaving 15 bases between them. Per the germline V gene, CDR1 is LNHDA and CDR2 is SQIVND (reference sequence). The CDR3 is 14 amino acids. The CDR3 sequence: CASSMERQSSEQYF. In DNA form, the CDR3 reads TGTGCCAGTAGTATGGAGCGGCAGAGTTCCGAGCAGTACTTC. Together with reference TRBV19 and TRBJ2-7, the CDR3 gives the full variable domain: DGGITQSPKYLFRKEGQNVTLSCEQNLNHDAMYWYRQDPGQGLRLIYYSQIVNDFQKGDIAEGYSVSREKKESFPLTVTSAQKNPTAFYLCASSMERQSSEQYFGPGTRLTVT.